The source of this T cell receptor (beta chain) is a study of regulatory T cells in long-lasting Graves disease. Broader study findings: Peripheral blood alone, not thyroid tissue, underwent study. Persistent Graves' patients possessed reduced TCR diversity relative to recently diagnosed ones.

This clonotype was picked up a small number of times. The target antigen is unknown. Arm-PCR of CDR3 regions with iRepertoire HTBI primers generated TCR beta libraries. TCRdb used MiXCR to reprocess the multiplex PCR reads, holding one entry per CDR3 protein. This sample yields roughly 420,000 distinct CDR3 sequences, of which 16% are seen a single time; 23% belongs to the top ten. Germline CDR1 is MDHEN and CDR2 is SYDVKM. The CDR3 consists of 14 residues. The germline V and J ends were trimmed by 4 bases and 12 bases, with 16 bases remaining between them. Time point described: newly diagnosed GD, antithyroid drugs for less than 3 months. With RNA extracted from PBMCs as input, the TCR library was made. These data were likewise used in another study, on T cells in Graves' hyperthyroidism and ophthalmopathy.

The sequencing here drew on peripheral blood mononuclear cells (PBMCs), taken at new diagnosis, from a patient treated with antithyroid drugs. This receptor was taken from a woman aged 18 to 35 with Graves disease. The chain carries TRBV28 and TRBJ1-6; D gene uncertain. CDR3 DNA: TGTGCCAGCAGTTCCACGATTTCAACAGAACCCCTCCACTTT. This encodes CASSSTISTEPLHF.